What follows are 11 T cell receptor beta chains derived from one specimen sequenced in a study of shared clonotypes between healthy human individuals. Sequenced by immunoSEQ multiplex PCR; TCRdb stores in-frame clones only, minus some. The sample gives about 1.4 million clones, 95% to 97% of which show up once; more than 0.9% is in the top ten. The sequenced sample consisted of naive CD4+ T cells sorted from blood. The sample's subset: CD45RA+ positively selected. These TCRs come from a young man in good health.

The rearrangement uses TRBV5-4 and TRBJ2-3; 7 nucleotides match TRBD2. The CDR3 spans 18 residues. The trim removed 4 bases at V and 6 bases at J, leaving 20 bases unmatched. CDR1 is SGHNT and CDR2 is YYREEE in the germline V gene (reference sequence). CDR3 amino acids: CASSPGRAGALGRDTQYF. Here the CDR3 DNA reads TGTGCCAGCAGCCCTGGTCGCGCGGGAGCCCTCGGGCGTGATACGCAGTATTTT.

V is TRBV2 and J is TRBJ2-1; D is unresolved. Germline CDR1 reads SNHLY; CDR2 reads FYNNEI. CDR3 length: 12 amino acids. With 7 bases removed from V and 6 bases from J, the gap between germline ends came to 10 bases. The chain's CDR3 is CASMVVGNEQFF. The DNA for the CDR3 is TGTGCCAGCATGGTAGTGGGCAATGAGCAGTTCTTC.

This sequence joins TRBV14 and TRBJ1-3, with TRBD1 matching over 9 bases. V lost 3 bases and J lost 0; bases outside the gene matches: 3. This CDR3 comprises 16 residues. Germline lookup yields CDR1 SGHDN and CDR2 FVKESK. In DNA, the CDR3 is TGTGCCAGCAGCCAGACAGGGGGAAGCTCTGGAAACACCATATATTTT. Its protein product is CASSQTGGSSGNTIYF.

The chain carries TRBV9 and TRBJ1-3; the D is unclear. The CDR3 length is 15 residues. Germline CDR1 is SGDLS and CDR2 is YYNGEE. The germline V and J ends were trimmed by 4 bases and 2 bases, with 13 bases remaining between them. CDR3 region: CASSSAGSPGNTIYF. Written as DNA, the CDR3 is TGTGCCAGCAGCTCAGCAGGATCTCCTGGAAACACCATATATTTT. Complete variable domain (other parts from reference TRBV9 and TRBJ1-3): DSGVTQTPKHLITATGQRVTLRCSPRSGDLSVYWYQQSLDQGLQFLIQYYNGEERAKGNILERFSAQQFPDLHSELNLSSLELGDSALYFCASSSAGSPGNTIYFGEGSWLTVV.

This sequence joins TRBV28 and TRBJ2-3, with TRBD1 matching over 8 bases. Per the germline V gene, CDR1 is MDHEN and CDR2 is SYDVKM. The CDR3 sequence is 14 residues long. The V segment lost 4 bases and the J segment 3 bases; nucleotides outside the gene matches: 3. The CDR3: CASSSGGRTDTQYF. CDR3 nucleotide sequence: TGTGCCAGCAGTTCAGGGGGCCGTACAGATACGCAGTATTTT.

This chain links TRBV30 with TRBJ1-2; a weak D match, TRBD1 (6 bases). Trimming shortened V by 5 bases and J by 6 bases, and 16 bases separated the two germline ends. The CDR3 has 13 residues. Germline CDR1 is GTSNPN and CDR2 is SVGIG (reference sequence). CDR3 bases: TGTGCCTGGGGCAGGGGAATGGGCAATGGCTACACCTTC. This sequence encodes CAWGRGMGNGYTF.

The chain couples TRBV27 to TRBJ1-1; TRBD1 might be the D (6 bases). The V gene lost 2 bases and the J gene lost 4 bases, with 11 bases spanning the gap. The CDR3 sequence is 14 residues long. Germline lookup yields CDR1 MNHEY and CDR2 SMNVEV (reference sequence). The CDR3 sequence is CASSLRGGGTEAFF. DNA for the CDR3: TGTGCCAGCAGTTTAAGGGGGGGTGGCACTGAAGCTTTCTTT.

This clone appeared a single time. This chain joins TRBV25-1 and TRBJ2-2, with D unclear. The CDR3 has 14 residues. Germline CDR1 and CDR2: MGHDK and SYGVNS. V lost 3 bases, J lost 1 base, and 6 bases lay in between. The CDR3, as DNA: TGTGCCAGCAGTGAGGGCAGGAACACCGGGGAGCTGTTTTTT. It yields the protein CASSEGRNTGELFF.

A remark on this clone: Other DNA sequences within the sample encode an identical CDR3. The CDR3 region is CASSSTGSSYEQYF. Written as DNA, the CDR3 is TGTGCCAGCAGTTCGACAGGCAGCTCCTACGAGCAGTACTTC. This chain links TRBV9 with TRBJ2-7, with D perhaps matching TRBD1 (6 bases). The CDR3 is made up of 14 amino acids. V lost 5 bases to trimming and J lost 0 bases, with 12 bases between them. CDR1 and CDR2 (germline): SGDLS, YYNGEE.

This clone was seen a single time. V gene TRBV18 combines with J gene TRBJ2-2, with D hard to call. The CDR3 spans 12 residues. CDR1 is KGHSH and CDR2 is LQKENI in the germline V gene. The V and J ends lost 6 bases and 7 bases respectively, with 9 bases between them. The DNA of the CDR3 is TGTGCCAGCTCGTCAAGTATCGGGGAGCTGTTTTTT. This translates into CASSSSIGELFF.

The CDR3 region is CASSEMGRGEDGYTF. In DNA form, the CDR3 reads TGTGCCAGCAGTGAGATGGGCCGTGGGGAAGATGGCTACACCTTC. The chain recombines TRBV2 with TRBJ1-2, with no clear D. This CDR3 comprises 15 residues. Between the trimmed V and J ends, which lost 3 bases and 6 bases, there was a span of 17 bases. CDR1 is SNHLY, CDR2 FYNNEI, per germline.